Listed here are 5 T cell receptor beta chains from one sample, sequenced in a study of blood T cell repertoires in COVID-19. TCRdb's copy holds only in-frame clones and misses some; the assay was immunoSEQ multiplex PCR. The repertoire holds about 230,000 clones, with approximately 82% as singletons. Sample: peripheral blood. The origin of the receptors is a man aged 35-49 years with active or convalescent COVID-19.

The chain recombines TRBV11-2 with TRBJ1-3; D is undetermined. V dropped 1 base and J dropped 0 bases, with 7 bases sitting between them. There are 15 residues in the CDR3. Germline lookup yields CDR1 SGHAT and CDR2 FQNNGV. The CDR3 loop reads CASSLGAISGNTIYF. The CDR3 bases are TGTGCCAGCAGCTTAGGGGCTATCTCTGGAAACACCATATATTTT.

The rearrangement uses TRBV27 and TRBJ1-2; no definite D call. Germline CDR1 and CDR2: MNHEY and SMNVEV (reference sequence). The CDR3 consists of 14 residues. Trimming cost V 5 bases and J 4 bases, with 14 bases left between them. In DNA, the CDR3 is TGTGCCAGCAGTCCCCATGACAATAGCTATGGCTACACCTTC. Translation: CASSPHDNSYGYTF.

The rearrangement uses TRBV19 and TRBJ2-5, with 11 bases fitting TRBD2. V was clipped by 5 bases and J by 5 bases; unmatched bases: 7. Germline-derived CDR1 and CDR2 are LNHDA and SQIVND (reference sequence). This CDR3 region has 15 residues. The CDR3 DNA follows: TGTGCCAGTAGTCCCTTAGCGGGGGGGCTGGAGACCCAGTACTTC. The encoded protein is CASSPLAGGLETQYF.

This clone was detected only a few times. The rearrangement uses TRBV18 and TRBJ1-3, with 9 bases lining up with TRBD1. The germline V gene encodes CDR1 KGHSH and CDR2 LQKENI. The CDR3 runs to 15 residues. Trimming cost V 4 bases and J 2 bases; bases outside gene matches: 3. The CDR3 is CASSLNRGPGNTIYF. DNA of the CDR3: TGTGCCAGCTCACTCAACAGGGGGCCTGGAAACACCATATATTTT.

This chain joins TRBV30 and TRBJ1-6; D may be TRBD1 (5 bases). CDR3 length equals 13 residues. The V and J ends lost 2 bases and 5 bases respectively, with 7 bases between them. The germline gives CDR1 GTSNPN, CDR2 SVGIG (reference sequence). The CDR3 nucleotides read TGTGCCTGGAGTACGGACAATAATTCACCCCTCCACTTT. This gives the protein CAWSTDNNSPLHF.